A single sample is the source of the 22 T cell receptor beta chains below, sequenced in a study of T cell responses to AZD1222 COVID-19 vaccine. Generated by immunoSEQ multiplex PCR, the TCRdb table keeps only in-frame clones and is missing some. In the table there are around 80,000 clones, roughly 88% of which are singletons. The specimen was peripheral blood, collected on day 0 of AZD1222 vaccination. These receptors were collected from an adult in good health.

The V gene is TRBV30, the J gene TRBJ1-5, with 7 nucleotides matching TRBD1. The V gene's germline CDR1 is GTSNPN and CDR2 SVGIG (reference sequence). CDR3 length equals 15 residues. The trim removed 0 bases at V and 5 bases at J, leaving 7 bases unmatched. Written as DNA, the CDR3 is TGTGCCTGGAGTGTACTAGGGACAGCCGATCAGCCCCAGCATTTT. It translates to CAWSVLGTADQPQHF.

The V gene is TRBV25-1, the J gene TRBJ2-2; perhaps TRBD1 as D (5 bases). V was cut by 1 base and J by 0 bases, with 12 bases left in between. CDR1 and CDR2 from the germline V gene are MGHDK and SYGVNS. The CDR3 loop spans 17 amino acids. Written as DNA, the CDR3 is TGTGCCAGCAGTGAATTTGGACAAGTAGCGAACACCGGGGAGCTGTTTTTT. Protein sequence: CASSEFGQVANTGELFF.

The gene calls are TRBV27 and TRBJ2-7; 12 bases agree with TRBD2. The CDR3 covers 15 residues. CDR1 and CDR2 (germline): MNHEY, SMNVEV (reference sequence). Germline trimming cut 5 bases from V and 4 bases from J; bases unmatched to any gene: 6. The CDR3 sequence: CASSTRTSGTYEQYF. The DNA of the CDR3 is TGTGCCAGCAGTACTAGGACTAGCGGGACGTACGAGCAGTACTTC.

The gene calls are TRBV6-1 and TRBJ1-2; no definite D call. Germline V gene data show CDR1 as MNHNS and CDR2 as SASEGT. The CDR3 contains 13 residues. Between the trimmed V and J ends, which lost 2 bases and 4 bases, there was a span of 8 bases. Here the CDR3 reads CASSELAIYGYTF. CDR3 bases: TGTGCCAGCAGTGAACTGGCCATCTATGGCTACACCTTC.

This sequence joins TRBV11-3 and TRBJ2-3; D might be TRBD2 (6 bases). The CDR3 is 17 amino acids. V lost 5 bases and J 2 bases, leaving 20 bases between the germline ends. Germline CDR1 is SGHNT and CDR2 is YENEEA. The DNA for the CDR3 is TGTGCCAGCAGCCTCGGAATGGGGGGAGGCCCCACAGATACGCAGTATTTT. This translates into CASSLGMGGGPTDTQYF.

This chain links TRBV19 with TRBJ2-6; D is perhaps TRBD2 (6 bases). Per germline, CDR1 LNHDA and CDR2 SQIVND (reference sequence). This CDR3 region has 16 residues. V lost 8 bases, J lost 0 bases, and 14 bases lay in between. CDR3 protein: CASSGGRISGANVLTF. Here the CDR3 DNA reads TGTGCCAGTTCCGGAGGGAGGATCTCTGGGGCCAACGTCCTGACTTTC.

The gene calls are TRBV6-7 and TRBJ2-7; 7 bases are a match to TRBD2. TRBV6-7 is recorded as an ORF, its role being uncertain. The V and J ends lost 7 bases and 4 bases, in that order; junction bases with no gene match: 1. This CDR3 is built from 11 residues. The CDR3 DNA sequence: TGTGCCAGCATCGGGGGGTACGAGCAGTACGTC. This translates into CASIGGYEQYV.

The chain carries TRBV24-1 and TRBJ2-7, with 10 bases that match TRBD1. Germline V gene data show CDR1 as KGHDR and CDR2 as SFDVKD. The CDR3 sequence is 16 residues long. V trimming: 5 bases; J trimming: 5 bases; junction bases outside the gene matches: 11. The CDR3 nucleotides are TGTGCCACCAGTGCCCGAACCGGGACAGGGGTCGACGAGCAGTACTTC. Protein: CATSARTGTGVDEQYF.

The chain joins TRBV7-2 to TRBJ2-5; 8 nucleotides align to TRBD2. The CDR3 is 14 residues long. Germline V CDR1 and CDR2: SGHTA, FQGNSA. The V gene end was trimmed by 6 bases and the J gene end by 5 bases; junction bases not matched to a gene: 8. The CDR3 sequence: CASRSRGGRETQYF. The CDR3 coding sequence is TGTGCCAGCAGGTCCCGGGGGGGCAGGGAGACCCAGTACTTC.

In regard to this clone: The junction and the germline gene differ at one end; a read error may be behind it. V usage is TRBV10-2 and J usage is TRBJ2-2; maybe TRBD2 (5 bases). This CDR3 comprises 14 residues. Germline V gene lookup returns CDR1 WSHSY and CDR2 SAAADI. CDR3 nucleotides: TGCGCCAGCAGTGTCGGGGTCATACACCGGGGAGCTGTTTTT. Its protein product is CASSVGVIHRGAVF.

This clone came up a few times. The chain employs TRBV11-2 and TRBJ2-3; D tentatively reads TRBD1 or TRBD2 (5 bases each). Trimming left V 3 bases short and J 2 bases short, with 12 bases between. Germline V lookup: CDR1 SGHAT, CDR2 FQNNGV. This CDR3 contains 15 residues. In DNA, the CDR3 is TGTGCCAGCAGCTTCGGTGGGACCTTCACAGATACGCAGTATTTT. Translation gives CASSFGGTFTDTQYF.

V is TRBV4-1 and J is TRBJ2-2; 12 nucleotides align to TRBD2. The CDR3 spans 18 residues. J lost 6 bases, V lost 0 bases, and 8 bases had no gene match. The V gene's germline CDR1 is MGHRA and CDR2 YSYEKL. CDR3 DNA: TGCGCCAGCAGCCAAGATAGGGAGCTAGCGGGAGGGGCCGGGGAGCTGTTTTTT. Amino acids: CASSQDRELAGGAGELFF.

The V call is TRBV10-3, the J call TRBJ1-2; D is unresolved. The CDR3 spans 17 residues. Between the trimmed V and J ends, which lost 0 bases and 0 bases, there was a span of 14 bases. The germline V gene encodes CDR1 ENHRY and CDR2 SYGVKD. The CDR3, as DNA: TGTGCCATCAGTGAGTCCGTATTACCGAGATCTAACTATGGCTACACCTTC. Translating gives CAISESVLPRSNYGYTF.

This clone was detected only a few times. The CDR3 here is CASSPGLASDTQYF. For the CDR3, the DNA is TGTGCCAGCAGCCCCGGACTAGCTTCAGATACGCAGTATTTT. The gene calls are TRBV11-3 and TRBJ2-3; 8 positions match TRBD2. The V gene end was trimmed by 5 bases and the J gene end by 4 bases; junction bases not matched to a gene: 5. Germline V CDR1 and CDR2: SGHNT, YENEEA. The CDR3 consists of 14 residues.

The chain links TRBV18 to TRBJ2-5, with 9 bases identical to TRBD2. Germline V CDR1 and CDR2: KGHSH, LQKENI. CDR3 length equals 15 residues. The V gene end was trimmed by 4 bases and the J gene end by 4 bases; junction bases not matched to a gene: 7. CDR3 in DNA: TGTGCCAGCTCACGAGCGGGAGGTGGCTTAGAGACCCAGTACTTC. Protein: CASSRAGGGLETQYF.

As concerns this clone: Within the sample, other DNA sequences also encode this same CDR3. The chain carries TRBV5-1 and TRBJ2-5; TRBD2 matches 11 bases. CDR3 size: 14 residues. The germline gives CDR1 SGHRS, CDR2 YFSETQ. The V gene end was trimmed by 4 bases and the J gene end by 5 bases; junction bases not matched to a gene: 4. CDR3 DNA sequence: TGCGCCAGCAGCCCGTCTAGCGGGGGGGAGACCCAGTACTTC. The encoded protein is CASSPSSGGETQYF.

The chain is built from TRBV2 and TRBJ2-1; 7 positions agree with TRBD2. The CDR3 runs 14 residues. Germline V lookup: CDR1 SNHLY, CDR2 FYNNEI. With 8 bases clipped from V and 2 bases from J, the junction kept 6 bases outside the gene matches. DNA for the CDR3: TGTGCCAGCGGCGGGAGAGAGGCCTACAATGAGCAGTTCTTC. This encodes CASGGREAYNEQFF.

The chain's CDR3 is CASSLGPLQETQYF. CDR3 DNA: TGTGCCAGCAGCTTAGGGCCCCTCCAAGAGACCCAGTACTTC. This chain connects TRBV7-3 to TRBJ2-5; the D is unclear. The CDR3 extends over 14 amino acids. The V gene's germline CDR1 is SGHTA and CDR2 FQGTGA. V was clipped by 2 bases and J by 1 base, with 8 bases between them. Full variable domain (outside the CDR3, taken from reference TRBV7-3 and TRBJ2-5): GAGVSQTPSNKVTEKGKYVELRCDPISGHTALYWYRQSLGQGPEFLIYFQGTGAADDSGLPNDRFFAVRPEGSVSTLKIQRTERGDSAVYLCASSLGPLQETQYFGPGTRLLVL.

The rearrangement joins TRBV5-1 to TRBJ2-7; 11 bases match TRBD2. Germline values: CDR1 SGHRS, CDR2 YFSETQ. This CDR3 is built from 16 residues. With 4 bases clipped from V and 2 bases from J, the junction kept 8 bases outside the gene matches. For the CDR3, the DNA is TGCGCCAGCAGCAGTAGCGGGAGGGCCGCGGCCTACGAGCAGTACTTC. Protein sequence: CASSSSGRAAAYEQYF.

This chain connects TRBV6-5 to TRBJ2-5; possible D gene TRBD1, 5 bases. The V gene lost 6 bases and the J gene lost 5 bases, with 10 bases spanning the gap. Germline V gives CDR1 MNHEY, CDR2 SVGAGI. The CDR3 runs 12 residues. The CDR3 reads CASSRKGETQYF. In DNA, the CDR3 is TGTGCCAGCAGCCGGAAGGGGGAGACCCAGTACTTC.

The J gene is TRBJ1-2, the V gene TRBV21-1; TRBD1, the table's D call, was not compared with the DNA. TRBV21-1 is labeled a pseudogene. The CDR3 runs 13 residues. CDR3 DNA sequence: TGTGCCAGCAGCACCGGACAGGGGTTAGGCTACACCTTC. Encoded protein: CASSTGQGLGYTF.

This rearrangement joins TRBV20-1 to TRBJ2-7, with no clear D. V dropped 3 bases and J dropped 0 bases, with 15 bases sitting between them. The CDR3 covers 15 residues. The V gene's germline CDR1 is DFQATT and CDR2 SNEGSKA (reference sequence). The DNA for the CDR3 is TGCAGTGCTAGTGGCTCGAGACCGAGCTCCTACGAGCAGTACTTC. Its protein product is CSASGSRPSSYEQYF.